These 24 T cell receptor beta chains originate from one sample sequenced in a study of blood T cell repertoires in COVID-19. The protocol was immunoSEQ multiplex PCR, while the TCRdb copy is restricted to in-frame clones and leaves out a portion. The sample includes around 200,000 clones, around 83% of them seen just once. The specimen sequenced was peripheral blood. Source of these receptors: a man over 45 with active or convalescent COVID-19.

The gene calls are TRBV2 and TRBJ2-2; 10 positions agree with TRBD1. Looked up from germline, CDR1 is SNHLY and CDR2 is FYNNEI. This CDR3 has 13 residues. V shed 8 bases and J 7 bases; nucleotides not matched to a gene: 4. Written as DNA, the CDR3 is TGTGCCAGCCGGGGACAGGGGAACGGGGAGCTGTTTTTT. Translation: CASRGQGNGELFF.

With respect to this clone: Other DNA sequences within the sample encode an identical CDR3. CDR3 DNA sequence: TGCGCCAGCAGCTTGGGCGACAGACAAGAGACCCAGTACTTC. It translates to CASSLGDRQETQYF. The J gene is TRBJ2-5, the V gene TRBV5-1, with D maybe TRBD1 (5 bases). Trimming shortened V by 0 bases and J by 2 bases, and 8 bases separated the two germline ends. Germline-derived CDR1 and CDR2 are SGHRS and YFSETQ. The CDR3 has 14 residues. The variable domain in full, with the rest retrieved from reference TRBV5-1 and TRBJ2-5, is KAGVTQTPRYLIKTRGQQVTLSCSPISGHRSVSWYQQTPGQGLQFLFEYFSETQRNKGNFPGRFSGRQFSNSRSEMNVSTLELGDSALYLCASSLGDRQETQYFGPGTRLLVL.

The chain couples TRBV6-5 to TRBJ2-7, with 12 bases identical to TRBD2. Germline lookup yields CDR1 MNHEY and CDR2 SVGAGI. With V trimmed by 0 bases and J by 6 bases, 6 bases remained unmatched. This CDR3 spans 16 amino acids. The CDR3 nucleotides are TGTGCCAGCAGTTACTCACGGACTAGCGGGATAGGCGAGCAGTACTTC. Its translation: CASSYSRTSGIGEQYF.

The rearrangement joins TRBV9 to TRBJ1-2, with 7 bases fitting TRBD1. J lost 3 bases, V lost 0 bases, and 5 bases had no gene match. Germline V gene lookup returns CDR1 SGDLS and CDR2 YYNGEE. CDR3 length: 15 amino acids. DNA for the CDR3: TGTGCCAGCAGCGTAGGCGTCAGGGGGGACTATGGCTACACCTTC. Translation gives CASSVGVRGDYGYTF. Combining the CDR3 with reference TRBV9 and TRBJ1-2 gives the whole variable domain DSGVTQTPKHLITATGQRVTLRCSPRSGDLSVYWYQQSLDQGLQFLIQYYNGEERAKGNILERFSAQQFPDLHSELNLSSLELGDSALYFCASSVGVRGDYGYTFGSGTRLTVV.

The chain recombines TRBV30 with TRBJ1-5; unclear D gene. This CDR3 region has 15 residues. Germline values: CDR1 GTSNPN, CDR2 SVGIG (reference sequence). Trimming stripped 0 bases from V and 2 bases from J, with 11 bases between. The CDR3 loop is CAWSVWSGGNQPQHF. The CDR3 DNA reads TGTGCCTGGAGTGTATGGTCCGGGGGCAATCAGCCCCAGCATTTT.

This chain connects TRBV19 to TRBJ2-1; D is perhaps TRBD2 (6 bases). Trimming pared 5 bases from V and 5 bases from J, leaving 16 bases between. This CDR3 spans 15 amino acids. Germline V CDR1 and CDR2: LNHDA, SQIVND (reference sequence). CDR3 loop: CASSPTRLVNNEQFF. For the CDR3, the DNA is TGTGCCAGTAGTCCCACCCGACTAGTGAACAATGAGCAGTTCTTC.

The V and J genes are TRBV10-1 and TRBJ1-1; possible D gene TRBD1, 6 bases. There are 18 residues in the CDR3. From germline, CDR1 is WNHNN and CDR2 SYGVQD (reference sequence). The V gene lost 5 bases and the J gene lost 10 bases, with 32 bases spanning the gap. This CDR3 is CASSPSLQGPLEFNRAFF. The CDR3 nucleotides read TGCGCCAGCAGTCCCTCTCTACAGGGCCCATTAGAATTCAACAGAGCTTTCTTT.

This chain's CDR3 is CAWMMGQAGNTIYF. The CDR3 DNA is TGTGCCTGGATGATGGGACAGGCTGGAAACACCATATATTTT. The V call is TRBV30, the J call TRBJ1-3; 8 bases line up with TRBD1. Germline trimming cut 4 bases from V and 2 bases from J; bases unmatched to any gene: 4. This CDR3 spans 14 amino acids. Germline values: CDR1 GTSNPN, CDR2 SVGIG (reference sequence).

This chain uses TRBV11-2 with TRBJ2-7; 10 bases fit TRBD1. Germline assignment: CDR1 SGHAT and CDR2 FQNNGV. Unmatched junction bases numbered 8, after V lost 4 bases and J lost 5 bases. The CDR3 runs to 15 residues. CDR3 sequence: CASSSRDRGIHEQYF. For the CDR3, the DNA is TGTGCCAGCAGCTCCCGGGACAGGGGAATCCACGAGCAGTACTTC.

This chain connects TRBV28 to TRBJ1-4; the D gene is possibly TRBD1 (6 bases). CDR3 size: 14 residues. Trimming took off 4 bases at V and 3 bases at J, with 9 bases between the two ends. Germline CDR1 MDHEN, CDR2 SYDVKM. In nucleotides, the CDR3 is TGTGCCAGCAGTTCGCGGGGGCCTAATGAAAAACTGTTTTTT. Its protein is CASSSRGPNEKLFF.

The V gene is TRBV5-4, the J gene TRBJ2-5; TRBD1 agrees at 9 bases. In germline, CDR1 is SGHNT, CDR2 YYREEE (reference sequence). The CDR3 totals 14 residues. J was trimmed by 2 bases and V by 3 bases; bases with no gene match: 2. CDR3 sequence reads: CASSSDRGQETQYF. In DNA form, the CDR3 reads TGTGCCAGCAGCTCAGACAGGGGGCAAGAGACCCAGTACTTC.

The genes are TRBV5-1 and TRBJ2-5, with 8 bases fitting TRBD1. Germline-derived CDR1 and CDR2 are SGHRS and YFSETQ. The CDR3 spans 16 residues. The V and J ends lost 7 bases and 5 bases, in that order; junction bases with no gene match: 16. The CDR3 DNA sequence: TGCGCCAGCTTCCGGACAGGGAATGGTGGTGGGGAGACCCAGTACTTC. Translation: CASFRTGNGGGETQYF.

The J gene is TRBJ2-7, the V gene TRBV2, with D perhaps TRBD1 (5 bases). Germline V gene data show CDR1 as SNHLY and CDR2 as FYNNEI. The CDR3 is made up of 15 amino acids. Between the trimmed V and J ends, which lost 1 base and 3 bases, there was a span of 13 bases. The DNA of the CDR3 is TGTGCCAGCAGTGAAGGCGGCAGGGTTGGCTACGAGCAGTACTTC. It yields the protein CASSEGGRVGYEQYF.

The V gene is TRBV2, the J gene TRBJ1-1; TRBD1 agrees at 9 bases. This CDR3 is 14 amino acids long. The V segment lost 6 bases and the J segment 2 bases; nucleotides outside the gene matches: 4. The V gene's germline CDR1 is SNHLY and CDR2 FYNNEI. The CDR3 loop reads CASRHRGLNTEAFF. The CDR3 DNA follows: TGTGCCAGCAGGCACAGGGGGCTTAACACTGAAGCTTTCTTT.

This chain uses TRBV29-1 with TRBJ1-1; 9 nucleotides match TRBD1. Germline loops: CDR1 SQVTM, CDR2 ANQGSEA. V gave up 4 bases and J gave up 1 base; unmatched junction bases: 1. This CDR3 is built from 13 residues. In DNA form, the CDR3 reads TGCAGCGTTGGGGACAGGGCGAACACTGAAGCTTTCTTT. Its protein product is CSVGDRANTEAFF.

This clone is a singleton in its sample. V and J are TRBV10-3 and TRBJ2-3; D is uncertain. The CDR3 contains 17 residues. With 0 bases removed from V and 0 bases from J, the gap between germline ends came to 13 bases. Germline CDR1 is ENHRY and CDR2 is SYGVKD. CDR3 coding DNA: TGTGCCATCAGTGAGTCGACTCTGTCAGCTAGCACAGATACGCAGTATTTT. Residues: CAISESTLSASTDTQYF.

The chain has TRBV6-6 and TRBJ1-2; D gene unclear. Germline V lookup: CDR1 MNHNY, CDR2 SVGAGI (reference sequence). Trimming stripped 6 bases from V and 5 bases from J, with 19 bases between. CDR3 length: 15 residues. Here the CDR3 reads CASRNGDLPIYGYTF. CDR3 bases: TGTGCCAGCAGGAACGGGGATCTACCGATATATGGCTACACCTTC.

This clone was detected only a few times. The CDR3 sequence is CASSQAPGVKAEKLFF. The CDR3 coding sequence is TGTGCCAGCAGCCAGGCCCCAGGGGTGAAAGCTGAAAAACTGTTTTTT. The rearrangement links TRBV4-2 to TRBJ1-4; maybe TRBD1 (6 bases). The germline gives CDR1 LGHNA, CDR2 YNFKEQ. This CDR3 comprises 16 residues. V was pared by 3 bases and J by 7 bases, with 18 bases between.

The V gene is TRBV30, the J gene TRBJ2-1, with D possibly TRBD2 on 7 matching bases. Trimming took off 0 bases at V and 3 bases at J, with 15 bases between the two ends. The CDR3 loop spans 16 amino acids. From germline, CDR1 is GTSNPN and CDR2 SVGIG (reference sequence). The DNA for the CDR3 is TGTGCCTGGAGTGTGGGGGGGGCCTTTCGCTACAATGAGCAGTTCTTC. Its translation: CAWSVGGAFRYNEQFF.

In this sample, this clone turned up a few times. J is TRBJ1-3 and V is TRBV28; 10 bases map to TRBD1. V was clipped by 5 bases and J by 3 bases; unmatched bases: 4. Germline V gene data show CDR1 as MDHEN and CDR2 as SYDVKM. CDR3 length: 15 residues. CDR3 bases: TGTGCCAGCAGTCGACAGGGGGCGCTTGGAAACACCATATATTTT. Translation gives CASSRQGALGNTIYF.

This chain connects TRBV24-1 to TRBJ2-1; 10 bases are a match to TRBD1. The J segment lost 8 bases and the V segment lost 4 bases, leaving 13 bases of the junction unmatched. The CDR3 has 17 residues. Germline assignment: CDR1 KGHDR and CDR2 SFDVKD. The CDR3 coding sequence is TGTGCCACCAGTGACGCGCAGACAGGGGGCTCCTTAGATGAGCAGTTCTTC. It yields the protein CATSDAQTGGSLDEQFF.

The chain recombines TRBV3-1 (or the pseudogene TRBV3-2) with TRBJ2-2; perhaps TRBD1 as D (5 bases). Looked up from germline, CDR1 is LGHDT and CDR2 is YNNKEL (reference sequence). The CDR3 spans 15 residues. Trimming took 1 base from V and 5 from J, leaving 11 bases between them. The CDR3 bases are TGTGCCAGCAGCCAAGGGACACAAGTAACCGGGGAGCTGTTTTTT. Encoded protein: CASSQGTQVTGELFF.

The chain uses TRBV30 and TRBJ2-3; weak D call: TRBD1 (5 bases). CDR3 length: 13 amino acids. CDR1 is GTSNPN and CDR2 is SVGIG in the germline V gene (reference sequence). V was clipped by 2 bases and J by 4 bases, with 10 bases between them. CDR3 coding DNA: TGTGCCTGGAGTCCTCAGGGTCCAGATACGCAGTATTTT. Its protein is CAWSPQGPDTQYF.

The gene calls are TRBV5-4 and TRBJ1-1, with D maybe TRBD1 (6 bases). Germline CDR1 SGHNT, CDR2 YYREEE (reference sequence). The length of the CDR3 is 13 residues. V gave up 7 bases and J gave up 2 bases, with 12 bases separating them. The DNA of the CDR3 is TGTGCCAGCCGCCAGGGGCACAACACTGAAGCTTTCTTT. Its translation is CASRQGHNTEAFF.